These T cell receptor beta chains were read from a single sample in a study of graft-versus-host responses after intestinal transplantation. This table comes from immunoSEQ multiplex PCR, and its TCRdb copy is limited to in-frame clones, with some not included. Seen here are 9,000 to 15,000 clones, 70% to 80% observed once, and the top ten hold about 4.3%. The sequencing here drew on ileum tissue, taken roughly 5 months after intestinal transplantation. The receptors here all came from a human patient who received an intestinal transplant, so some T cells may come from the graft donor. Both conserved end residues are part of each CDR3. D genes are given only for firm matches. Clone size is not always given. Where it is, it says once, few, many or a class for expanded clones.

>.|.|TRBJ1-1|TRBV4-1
CASSQVSGRGTEAFF
TGCGCCAGCAGCCAAGTGTCCGGTCGCGGGACTGAAGCTTTCTTT
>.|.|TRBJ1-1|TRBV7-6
CASSPFTATNTEAFF
TGTGCCAGCAGCCCGTTTACTGCAACGAACACTGAAGCTTTCTTT
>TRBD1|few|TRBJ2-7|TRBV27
CASGDGTGGSEQYF
TGTGCCAGCGGCGACGGGACAGGGGGATCCGAGCAGTACTTC
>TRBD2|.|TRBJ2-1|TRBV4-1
CASSHELADGYNEQFF
TGCGCCAGCAGCCACGAACTAGCGGACGGCTACAATGAGCAGTTCTTC
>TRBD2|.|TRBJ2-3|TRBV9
CASSPIPKPGLAAGLRTDTQYF
TGTGCCAGCAGCCCAATACCCAAACCGGGACTAGCGGCTGGGCTTCGCACAGATACGCAGTATTTT
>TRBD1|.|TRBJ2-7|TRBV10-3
CASTRTGEFYEQYF
TGTGCCAGCACCCGGACAGGGGAATTTTACGAGCAGTACTTC
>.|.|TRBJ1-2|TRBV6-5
CASSYEGNYGYTF
TGTGCCAGCAGTTATGAGGGCAACTATGGCTACACCTTC
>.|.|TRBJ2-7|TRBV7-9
CASNKQGLLYEQYF
TGTGCCAGCAACAAACAGGGTCTACTCTACGAGCAGTACTTC
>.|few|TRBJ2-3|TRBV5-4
CASSLTLKTTDTQYF
TGTGCCAGCAGCTTGACCTTGAAGACTACCGATACGCAGTATTTT
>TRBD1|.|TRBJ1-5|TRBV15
CATSKRQGWDSNQPQHF
TGTGCCACCAGCAAGCGACAGGGCTGGGATAGCAATCAGCCCCAGCATTTT
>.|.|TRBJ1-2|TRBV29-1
CSAQGLYGYTF
TGCAGCGCGCAGGGTCTCTATGGCTACACCTTC
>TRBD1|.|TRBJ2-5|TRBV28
CASGDRATETQYF
TGTGCCAGCGGGGACAGGGCCACGGAGACCCAGTACTTC
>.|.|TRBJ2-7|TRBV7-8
CASSPLTGGITYEQYF
TGTGCCAGCAGCCCCCTAACGGGCGGGATAACCTACGAGCAGTACTTC
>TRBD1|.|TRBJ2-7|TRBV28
CASRQTGSFDEQYF
TGTGCCAGCAGACAGACAGGGTCGTTCGACGAGCAGTACTTC
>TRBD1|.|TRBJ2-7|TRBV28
CASRPVTGAHSYEQYF
TGTGCCAGCAGGCCAGTTACAGGGGCCCACTCCTACGAGCAGTACTTC
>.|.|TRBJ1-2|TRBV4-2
CASSQDLRAGGYTF
TGTGCCAGCAGCCAAGATCTGAGAGCGGGGGGCTACACCTTC
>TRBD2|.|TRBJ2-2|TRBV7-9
CASSSHDIGLASGELFF
TGTGCCAGCAGCTCCCATGACATTGGACTAGCCTCCGGGGAGCTGTTTTTT
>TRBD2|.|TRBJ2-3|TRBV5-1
CASSLGGTSGITDTQYF
TGCGCCAGCAGCTTGGGGGGGACTAGCGGGATCACAGATACGCAGTATTTT
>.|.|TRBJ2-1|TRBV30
CAWSGVMSSYNEQFF
TGTGCCTGGAGTGGTGTGATGAGCTCCTACAATGAGCAGTTCTTC